The TCR beta chain described here comes from a study of cytomegalovirus exposure and HLA in healthy donors. The primer mix had 60 Vbeta and 13 Jbeta primers. Here immunoSEQ multiplex PCR was the method, and the copy in TCRdb shows in-frame clones only, minus some. This sample carries fewer than 200,000 clones, approximately 71% of them seen once, and the ten largest clones take more than 1.3%. The CDR3 is made up of 17 amino acids. V was shortened by 4 bases and J by 1 base, with 19 bases between the two germline ends. Germline CDR1 is MGHRA and CDR2 is YSYEKL. Study-level points and caveats: Most TCRs appeared rarely, but some public TCRs recurred in many donors. The listing of 150 or so TCR beta chains classed them as cytomegalovirus-associated. Accounts indicate the classifier identified cytomegalovirus status with strong specificity and sensitivity. Later on, analysis showed that most CMV-associated TCR beta chains appeared to be HLA-restricted.

With respect to this clone: Its antigen remains unidentified.

The receptor was isolated from a girl under 18 in good health and CMV-seronegative. The sample was PBMCs. The chain recombines TRBV4-1 with TRBJ1-1, with D unresolved. CDR3 sequence: CASSLLGGVHSNTEAFF. The DNA of the CDR3 is TGCGCCAGCAGCCTCCTCGGAGGTGTCCACTCGAACACTGAAGCTTTCTTT.